This T cell receptor (beta chain) was identified during a study of tumor-infiltrating lymphocytes in primary liver carcinoma. Blood RNA came from unsorted whole blood; germline DNA was also extracted. A primer in the constant region served to generate TCR beta cDNA from 500 to 600 ng of total RNA. Researchers made the TCR beta libraries by running three nested multiplex PCR rounds with slightly modified ARM-PCR. TCRdb re-called the multiplex PCR reads through MiXCR, storing one row per CDR3 protein. The repertoire holds about 300,000 distinct CDR3 sequences, with about 62% as singletons. This clonotype has at least ten counts. The sequenced sample was peripheral blood. This TCR was recovered from a man aged 40-49 years with primary liver carcinoma and hepatitis B virus infection.

This CDR3 reads CASIPRPDSYNEQFF. In DNA form, the CDR3 reads TGTGCCAGCATTCCCCGGCCTGACTCCTACAATGAGCAGTTCTTC. This chain connects TRBV28 to TRBJ2-1, with unresolved D. Trimming took 7 bases from V and 0 from J, leaving 13 bases between them. The CDR3 has 15 amino acids. Per germline, CDR1 MDHEN and CDR2 SYDVKM.